This TCR beta chain was identified in a study of cytomegalovirus exposure and HLA in healthy donors. Whole-study context: Researchers previously reported finding some 110 million unique TCR beta sequences from approximately 190 million T cells. Study-wide results and limits: Presence/absence analyses took donor sequencing depth as roughly uniform. Most TCR sequences were uncommon, yet certain public TCRs appeared in many donors.

Comments on this clone: Its antigen is not identified.

PCR used 60 Vbeta primers and 13 Jbeta primers. Under the authors' procedure: Later, an analysis found around 80 million unique TCR beta chains, and 9.5 million to 11 million of these were shared. Here immunoSEQ multiplex PCR was the method, and the copy in TCRdb shows in-frame clones only, minus some. V and J calls and clone size are copied from that table; D and trimming were computed from the DNA. The sample shows approximately 110,000 clones, roughly 74% of them seen only once. The CDR3 length is 15 residues. The V gene lost 3 bases and the J gene lost 1 base, with 12 bases spanning the gap. Germline CDR1 and CDR2: MGHRA and YSYEKL.

The source material was PBMCs. The rearrangement uses TRBV4-1 and TRBJ1-1; D may be TRBD1 (5 bases). The receptor comes from a woman aged 45-65 years in good health and CMV-seropositive. The CDR3 sequence is CASSQKGLQNTEAFF. In DNA, the CDR3 is TGCGCCAGCAGCCAGAAGGGACTCCAGAACACTGAAGCTTTCTTT.